Below, 31 T cell receptor beta chains from the same sample are listed, as sequenced in a study of T cell repertoires in cytomegalovirus infection. One entry per CDR3 protein, called by TCRdb with MiXCR from the reads. Altogether 200,000 to 300,000 distinct CDR3 sequences are present, under 8.5% being singletons, with the ten largest covering about 6.5%. The sample consisted of PBMCs. These receptor sequences come from a human donor in good health (CMV status not recorded). Some clones in this sample may be carry-over from other donors' samples.

A word on this clonotype: At one end, the junction sequence differs from germline, possibly due to a read error. V usage is TRBV5-5 and J usage is TRBJ1-6; TRBD1 matches 9 bases. The CDR3 length is 15 residues. Germline loops: CDR1 SGHKS, CDR2 YYEKEE (reference sequence). CDR3 bases: TGTGCCAGCAGCTTGGCGGGGACAGGGATCAGTCCCCGCCACTTT. Residues: CASSLAGTGISPRHF.

This clonotype was found many times. The genes are TRBV6-2 or TRBV6-3 and TRBJ1-6, with D hard to call. The V and J ends lost 6 bases and 7 bases respectively, with 16 bases between them. CDR1 and CDR2 (germline): MNHEY, SVGEGT. CDR3 length: 15 amino acids. The CDR3 protein is CASRNDPGLNSPLHF. As DNA, the CDR3 is TGTGCCAGCAGAAACGACCCGGGTCTCAATTCACCCCTCCACTTT.

This clonotype appeared many times. The rearrangement uses TRBV25-1 and TRBJ2-1, with a weak D call TRBD1 (6 bases). V lost 5 bases to trimming and J lost 8 bases, with 13 bases between them. The CDR3 has 13 amino acids. The germline V gene has CDR1 MGHDK and CDR2 SYGVNS. CDR3 in amino acids: CASSYRDADEQFF. The CDR3 coding sequence is TGTGCCAGCAGTTACAGGGATGCGGATGAGCAGTTCTTC.

In its sample, this clonotype was seen many times. The CDR3 loop reads CASSLAPFGLNTEAFF. The CDR3, as DNA: TGTGCCAGCAGCTTAGCCCCGTTCGGATTGAACACTGAAGCTTTCTTT. J is TRBJ1-1 and V is TRBV7-2; D unclear. Germline CDR1 and CDR2: SGHTA and FQGNSA. CDR3 length: 16 amino acids. Trimming cost V 0 bases and J 0 bases, with 11 bases left between them.

This clonotype was picked up many times. The chain has TRBV29-1 and TRBJ1-1; tentative D call: TRBD1 (5 bases). Germline V gives CDR1 SQVTM, CDR2 ANQGSEA. The CDR3 covers 13 residues. V shed 7 bases and J shed 1 base, with 13 bases lying between them. CDR3 DNA sequence: TGCAGCGCCACAGGATCCGGGAACACTGAAGCTTTCTTT. The encoded protein is CSATGSGNTEAFF.

This clonotype showed up many times. The chain has TRBV12-3 or TRBV12-4 and TRBJ2-1; 10 bases are shared with TRBD2. Trimming took 7 bases from V and 0 from J; bases not matched to a gene: 9. The length of the CDR3 is 17 residues. CDR3 amino acids: CASNIAGGSSSYNEQFF. The CDR3 DNA reads TGTGCCAGCAATATAGCGGGGGGATCGAGCTCCTACAATGAGCAGTTCTTC.

Many counts were recorded for this clonotype. This chain joins TRBV28 and TRBJ1-2, with 7 bases fitting TRBD1. CDR1 MDHEN and CDR2 SYDVKM come from the germline V gene. V dropped 4 bases and J dropped 7; count of bases not matched to a gene: 9. This CDR3 spans 14 amino acids. CDR3 protein: CASSSGQPKSGYTF. For the CDR3, the DNA is TGTGCCAGCAGTTCGGGACAGCCTAAGTCTGGCTACACCTTC.

This clonotype was recorded at least ten times. This chain links TRBV7-2 with TRBJ1-1; D unclear. V gave up 5 bases and J gave up 1 base, with 11 bases separating them. The germline gives CDR1 SGHTA, CDR2 FQGNSA. This CDR3 spans 14 amino acids. The CDR3 here is CASSRLAENTEAFF. The CDR3 DNA follows: TGTGCCAGCAGCCGCCTCGCAGAGAACACTGAAGCTTTCTTT. The variable domain in full, with the rest retrieved from reference TRBV7-2 and TRBJ1-1, is GAGVSQSPSNKVTEKGKDVELRCDPISGHTALYWYRQSLGQGLEFLIYFQGNSAPDKSGLPSDRFSAERTGGSVSTLTIQRTQQEDSAVYLCASSRLAENTEAFFGQGTRLTVV.

This clonotype was seen ten or more times. This rearrangement joins TRBV28 to TRBJ1-2, with 9 nucleotides matching TRBD1. CDR3 length: 15 residues. The V gene's germline CDR1 is MDHEN and CDR2 SYDVKM. Trimming at V came to 6 bases and at J to 4 bases, leaving 9 bases not matched to a gene. The CDR3 here is CASRTLGQGVYGYTF. Here the CDR3 DNA reads TGTGCCAGCAGAACCTTGGGACAGGGAGTCTATGGCTACACCTTC.

This clonotype was seen at least ten times. The chain is built from TRBV5-4 and TRBJ2-3, with D perhaps matching TRBD2 (6 bases). The CDR3 loop spans 15 amino acids. Between the trimmed V and J ends, which lost 0 bases and 1 base, there was a span of 9 bases. The germline V gene encodes CDR1 SGHNT and CDR2 YYREEE (reference sequence). CDR3 residues: CASSLVGLRTDTQYF. CDR3 sequence (DNA): TGTGCCAGCAGCTTGGTGGGACTTCGCACAGATACGCAGTATTTT.

The chain has TRBV20-1 and TRBJ1-1, with TRBD1 as a possible D gene (6 bases). The CDR3 runs to 14 residues. The V gene lost 6 bases and the J gene lost 0 bases, with 14 bases spanning the gap. Germline CDR1 and CDR2: DFQATT and SNEGSKA (reference sequence). In nucleotides, the CDR3 is TGCAGTGCGGGGGGGCGAGGGGTGAACACTGAAGCTTTCTTT. Translation: CSAGGRGVNTEAFF.

This clonotype was observed many times. This chain uses TRBV7-2 with TRBJ1-6; weak D call: TRBD1 (5 bases). The V gene lost 4 bases and the J gene lost 7 bases, with 8 bases spanning the gap. Germline CDR1 and CDR2: SGHTA and FQGNSA. The CDR3 runs to 13 residues. As DNA, the CDR3 is TGTGCCAGCAGCTGGCCAGGGAATTCACCCCTCCACTTT. Its translation is CASSWPGNSPLHF.

This clonotype has at least ten counts. J is TRBJ1-4 and V is TRBV25-1, with D hard to call. The CDR3 extends over 11 amino acids. Germline loops: CDR1 MGHDK, CDR2 SYGVNS. The V end lost 4 bases, the J end lost 10 bases, and 7 bases lay between the germline ends. The CDR3 nucleotides are TGTGCCAGCAGTGGTGGGTTAAAACTGTTTTTT. Translation: CASSGGLKLFF.

There are many counts of this clonotype. The rearrangement joins TRBV29-1 to TRBJ2-5; TRBD1 matches at 7 bases. Trimming cost V 2 bases and J 2 bases; bases outside gene matches: 8. Germline V gene data show CDR1 as SQVTM and CDR2 as ANQGSEA. This CDR3 spans 15 amino acids. The CDR3 protein is CSVEPRGTGQETQYF. The CDR3 region has the DNA TGCAGCGTTGAACCCAGGGGGACGGGGCAAGAGACCCAGTACTTC.

This clonotype has at least ten counts. V gene TRBV28 combines with J gene TRBJ1-1, with D uncertain. V lost 2 bases, J lost 6 bases, and 13 bases lay in between. The length of the CDR3 is 14 residues. Germline CDR1 MDHEN, CDR2 SYDVKM. CDR3 nucleotide sequence: TGTGCCAGCAGTTTAACCCAATCCGGGGCTGAAGCTTTCTTT. This sequence encodes CASSLTQSGAEAFF. Drawing the rest from reference TRBV28 and TRBJ1-1, the complete variable domain is DVKVTQSSRYLVKRTGEKVFLECVQDMDHENMFWYRQDPGLGLRLIYFSYDVKMKEKGDIPEGYSVSREKKERFSLILESASTNQTSMYLCASSLTQSGAEAFFGQGTRLTVV.

The CDR3 loop reads CATSRDGLGIQYF. The CDR3 DNA reads as TGTGCCACCAGCAGAGATGGGCTGGGCATTCAGTACTTC. This chain joins TRBV15 and TRBJ2-4, with D hard to call. V was trimmed by 0 bases and J by 9 bases, leaving 9 bases between them. Germline V gene lookup returns CDR1 LNHNV and CDR2 YYDKDF (reference sequence). The length of the CDR3 is 13 residues. The variable domain in full, with the rest retrieved from reference TRBV15 and TRBJ2-4, is DAMVIQNPRYQVTQFGKPVTLSCSQTLNHNVMYWYQQKSSQAPKLLFHYYDKDFNNEADTPDNFQSRRPNTSFCFLDIRSPGLGDTAMYLCATSRDGLGIQYFGAGTRLSVL.

V gene TRBV19 combines with J gene TRBJ1-1; 7 nucleotides agree with TRBD1. V trimming: 4 bases; J trimming: 0 bases; junction bases outside the gene matches: 8. Germline V gives CDR1 LNHDA, CDR2 SQIVND (reference sequence). The CDR3 totals 16 residues. CDR3: CASSTQGQTMNTEAFF. The DNA for the CDR3 is TGTGCCAGTAGTACGCAGGGACAGACCATGAACACTGAAGCTTTCTTT.

This clonotype was seen repeatedly, ten times or more. The chain carries TRBV7-2 and TRBJ2-4; D might be TRBD2 (6 bases). Between the trimmed V and J ends, which lost 9 bases and 9 bases, there was a span of 12 bases. CDR1 and CDR2 from the germline V gene are SGHTA and FQGNSA. This CDR3 has 11 residues. CDR3 coding DNA: TGTGCCAGTGGGGGGATAGGCATTCAGTACTTC. Amino acid sequence: CASGGIGIQYF.

A few counts support this clonotype. The chain uses TRBV2 and TRBJ2-3, with TRBD1 as a possible D gene (6 bases). Germline CDR1 and CDR2: SNHLY and FYNNEI. Trimming shortened V by 0 bases and J by 1 base, and 11 bases separated the two germline ends. This CDR3 region has 16 residues. CDR3 loop: CASSEAQGFRTDTQYF. The CDR3 region has the DNA TGTGCCAGCAGTGAAGCGCAGGGGTTCCGCACAGATACGCAGTATTTT.

This clonotype was observed at least ten times. This rearrangement joins TRBV7-9 to TRBJ1-4; D gene uncertain. The V gene's germline CDR1 is SEHNR and CDR2 FQNEAQ (reference sequence). The CDR3 has 14 amino acids. V lost 6 bases and J lost 4, with 12 bases in between. This chain's CDR3 is CASSLPQINEKLFF. The CDR3 DNA reads TGTGCCAGCAGTCTTCCACAGATTAATGAAAAACTGTTTTTT.

The rearrangement joins TRBV30 to TRBJ1-4; D may be TRBD1 (5 bases). Per the germline V gene, CDR1 is GTSNPN and CDR2 is SVGIG (reference sequence). Trimming shortened V by 2 bases and J by 3 bases, and 13 bases separated the two germline ends. This CDR3 spans 15 amino acids. CDR3 coding DNA: TGTGCCTGGAGTTACATCGGGACTCCTAATGAAAAACTGTTTTTT. Its protein product is CAWSYIGTPNEKLFF. Filled out from reference TRBV30 and TRBJ1-4, the complete variable domain reads SQTIHQWPATLVQPVGSPLSLECTVEGTSNPNLYWYRQAAGRGLQLLFYSVGIGQISSEVPQNLSASRPQDRQFILSSKKLLLSDSGFYLCAWSYIGTPNEKLFFGSGTQLSVL.

There are many counts of this clonotype. The chain has TRBV7-3 and TRBJ2-1; TRBD1 might be the D (6 bases). Germline V gene data show CDR1 as SGHTA and CDR2 as FQGTGA. CDR3 length equals 14 residues. V shed 3 bases and J shed 8 bases, with 14 bases lying between them. CDR3 region: CASSLGASIYEQFF. The CDR3 bases are TGTGCCAGCAGCTTGGGGGCCAGTATCTATGAGCAGTTCTTC.

This clonotype was detected many times. The V gene is TRBV19, the J gene TRBJ2-5; D may match TRBD1 or TRBD2 (5 bases each). V was pared by 6 bases and J by 5 bases, with 16 bases between. The length of the CDR3 is 14 residues. The germline V gene encodes CDR1 LNHDA and CDR2 SQIVND (reference sequence). For the CDR3, the DNA is TGTGCCAGTAGCGACCGGGGCCGACCGGAGACCCAGTACTTC. This sequence encodes CASSDRGRPETQYF.

This clonotype appeared many times. The rearrangement links TRBV2 to TRBJ2-2; a possible D gene is TRBD2 (7 bases). V dropped 0 bases and J dropped 10 bases, with 18 bases sitting between them. Looked up from germline, CDR1 is SNHLY and CDR2 is FYNNEI. This CDR3 spans 16 amino acids. The CDR3 DNA reads TGTGCCAGCAGTGAAGCGGTATTTGGGGGGGGCGTGGAGCTGTTTTTT. This sequence encodes CASSEAVFGGGVELFF.

This sequence joins TRBV5-1 and TRBJ2-6, with unresolved D. Between the trimmed V and J ends, which lost 1 base and 4 bases, there was a span of 3 bases. Germline CDR1 reads SGHRS; CDR2 reads YFSETQ. The CDR3 consists of 13 residues. In DNA form, the CDR3 reads TGCGCCAGCAGCTTGTTCGGGGCCAACGTCCTGACTTTC. It encodes CASSLFGANVLTF.

This clonotype was seen at least ten times. V is TRBV28 and J is TRBJ2-3, with 8 bases lining up with TRBD2. The germline CDR1 and CDR2 sequences are MDHEN and SYDVKM. This CDR3 is built from 18 residues. J was trimmed by 2 bases and V by 3 bases; bases with no gene match: 13. The CDR3 nucleotides read TGTGCCAGCAGTTTGGGCCTTACTAGCGGCTTTTACACAGATACGCAGTATTTT. Translation gives CASSLGLTSGFYTDTQYF.

This clonotype was counted many times. The V gene is TRBV29-1, the J gene TRBJ1-1; no definite D call. Germline values: CDR1 SQVTM, CDR2 ANQGSEA. The V end lost 3 bases, the J end lost 5 bases, and 7 bases lay between the germline ends. The CDR3 is made up of 11 amino acids. This CDR3 is CSVDLVTEAFF. In DNA form, the CDR3 reads TGCAGCGTTGACTTGGTGACTGAAGCTTTCTTT.

This clonotype has a count of ten or more. The J gene is TRBJ1-4, the V gene TRBV28; D unclear. Per germline, CDR1 MDHEN and CDR2 SYDVKM. With 6 bases removed from V and 8 bases from J, the gap between germline ends came to 19 bases. CDR3 length equals 15 residues. CDR3: CASSPTEGGGEKLFF. In DNA form, the CDR3 reads TGTGCCAGCAGCCCCACAGAAGGCGGTGGAGAAAAACTGTTTTTT.

This clonotype has a count of ten or more. The chain recombines TRBV5-6 with TRBJ1-2; D is perhaps TRBD1 (6 bases). The V end was cut by 5 bases, the J end by 1 base, with 21 bases between. This CDR3 comprises 17 residues. Germline loops: CDR1 SGHDT, CDR2 YYEEEE. DNA for the CDR3: TGTGCCAGCAGGACGGGGACACCCTGGGGGATTAACTATGGCTACACCTTC. Its protein product is CASRTGTPWGINYGYTF.

This clonotype was seen at least ten times. The chain uses TRBV20-1 and TRBJ2-7; tentatively, D is TRBD1 (6 bases). V was shortened by 2 bases and J by 3 bases, with 11 bases between the two germline ends. The CDR3 loop spans 13 amino acids. Germline CDR1 is DFQATT and CDR2 is SNEGSKA (reference sequence). Here the CDR3 reads CSARQGSFYEQYF. CDR3 bases: TGCAGTGCTAGACAGGGGTCGTTCTACGAGCAGTACTTC.

This clonotype was recorded at least ten times. The rearrangement joins TRBV6-2 or TRBV6-3 to TRBJ2-1; no reliable D call. Per germline, CDR1 MNHEY and CDR2 SVGEGT. Trimming removed 5 bases from V and 2 bases from J, with 13 bases in between. There are 15 residues in the CDR3. The CDR3 region is CASSRISDPYNEQFF. CDR3 DNA: TGTGCCAGCAGTAGGATTTCAGACCCCTACAATGAGCAGTTCTTC.